A single sample gave rise to the 29 T cell receptor beta chains below, sequenced in a study of blood T cell repertoires in COVID-19. Libraries were prepared by immunoSEQ multiplex PCR; TCRdb keeps only in-frame clonotypes and omits some of them. This sample has about 240,000 clones, with 65% to 85% found just once. The sequenced material came from peripheral blood. The receptors derive from a human donor in a cohort sampled during active COVID-19.

This clone was seen a single time. V is TRBV5-1 and J is TRBJ1-3; D is undetermined. Trimming took 0 bases from V and 4 from J, leaving 11 bases between them. The CDR3 runs to 15 residues. The germline gives CDR1 SGHRS, CDR2 YFSETQ. The CDR3 DNA reads as TGCGCCAGCAGCTTGGGACACGATATCGGAAACACCATATATTTT. Its protein is CASSLGHDIGNTIYF.

The chain links TRBV3-1 (or the pseudogene TRBV3-2) to TRBJ2-7; the match to TRBD1 covers 9 bases. Unmatched junction bases numbered 12, after V lost 5 bases and J lost 7 bases. Germline CDR1 reads LGHDT; CDR2 reads YNNKEL (reference sequence). CDR3 length equals 15 residues. This CDR3 is CASSEWTGEWEEQYF. The DNA of the CDR3 is TGTGCCAGCAGCGAATGGACAGGGGAGTGGGAAGAGCAGTACTTC.

This clone was recorded at least ten times. The chain combines TRBV19 with TRBJ1-1; maybe TRBD1 (5 bases). The germline CDR1 and CDR2 sequences are LNHDA and SQIVND (reference sequence). CDR3 length: 11 amino acids. The V gene lost 3 bases and the J gene lost 11 bases, with 10 bases spanning the gap. The CDR3 loop is CASSIREVAFF. The CDR3 nucleotides read TGTGCCAGTAGTATCAGGGAGGTGGCTTTCTTT.

The CDR3 sequence is CASRPGGEANQPQHF. The CDR3 nucleotides read TGTGCCAGCAGGCCGGGAGGGGAGGCCAATCAGCCCCAGCATTTT. The chain links TRBV27 to TRBJ1-5; tentative D call: TRBD1 (5 bases). The V gene's germline CDR1 is MNHEY and CDR2 SMNVEV (reference sequence). V shed 6 bases and J shed 3 bases, with 15 bases lying between them. The CDR3 sequence is 15 residues long.

DNA of the CDR3: TGTGCCAGCAGTGTTGAGGGGGGGAAGGAGACCCAGTACTTC. Translated: CASSVEGGKETQYF. V is TRBV2 and J is TRBJ2-5; possible D gene TRBD2, 7 bases. Per the germline V gene, CDR1 is SNHLY and CDR2 is FYNNEI. The CDR3 has 14 amino acids. The germline V and J ends were trimmed by 4 bases and 5 bases, with 14 bases remaining between them.

This rearrangement joins TRBV30 to TRBJ2-7; D gene unclear. This CDR3 is 10 amino acids long. CDR1 and CDR2 from the germline V gene are GTSNPN and SVGIG (reference sequence). Trimming removed 5 bases at V and 4 bases at J, with 6 bases between. The CDR3 reads CAWGSYEQYF. The CDR3 DNA is TGTGCCTGGGGCTCTTACGAGCAGTACTTC.

The chain links TRBV6-5 to TRBJ1-2, with TRBD1 as a possible D gene (6 bases). This CDR3 contains 13 residues. Per the germline V gene, CDR1 is MNHEY and CDR2 is SVGAGI. Trimming took off 6 bases at V and 6 bases at J, with 14 bases between the two ends. CDR3 protein: CASSRTVGNGYTF. The CDR3 nucleotides are TGTGCCAGCAGCCGGACAGTAGGGAATGGCTACACCTTC.

The V and J genes are TRBV4-1 and TRBJ2-2; D is perhaps TRBD1 (5 bases). In germline, CDR1 is MGHRA, CDR2 YSYEKL. CDR3 size: 15 residues. Trimming removed 1 base at V and 5 bases at J, with 11 bases between. Here the CDR3 reads CASSQATGQTGELFF. The CDR3 DNA is TGCGCCAGCAGCCAAGCCACAGGTCAAACCGGGGAGCTGTTTTTT.

V gene TRBV21-1 combines with J gene TRBJ2-5; the table's TRBD1 call for D was not verified on the DNA. TRBV21-1 is assigned pseudogene status. The CDR3 totals 22 residues. CDR3 in amino acids: CASSKNRSPPRGQGRSQETQYF. The CDR3 region has the DNA TGTGCCAGCAGCAAAAACCGGTCGCCCCCTCGGGGACAGGGGCGATCCCAAGAGACCCAGTACTTC.

V is TRBV27 and J is TRBJ1-1; maybe TRBD1 (5 bases). Trimming took off 1 base at V and 7 bases at J, with 19 bases between the two ends. This CDR3 is 16 amino acids long. Per the germline V gene, CDR1 is MNHEY and CDR2 is SMNVEV (reference sequence). The CDR3 DNA reads as TGTGCCAGCAGTTTATTCTCCGGAGCAGCGGGACTTGAAGCTTTCTTT. As protein: CASSLFSGAAGLEAFF.

The chain has TRBV2 and TRBJ2-1, with D possibly matching TRBD2 (6 bases). V was cut by 6 bases and J by 2 bases, with 14 bases left in between. The CDR3 is 15 residues long. The germline CDR1 and CDR2 sequences are SNHLY and FYNNEI. The CDR3 DNA sequence: TGTGCCAGCAGGGAACAACTAGCTACCTACAATGAGCAGTTCTTC. Translation gives CASREQLATYNEQFF.

A remark on this clone: A read error may explain this, as a much larger clone is one base away. The rearrangement joins TRBV3-1 (or the pseudogene TRBV3-2) to TRBJ1-1; D gene ambiguous. This CDR3 contains 11 residues. The germline V gene encodes CDR1 LGHDT and CDR2 YNNKEL (reference sequence). Trimming removed 6 bases from V and 1 base from J, with 3 bases in between. CDR3 amino acids: CASSQNTEAFF. The CDR3 DNA sequence: TGTGCCAGCAGTCAGAACACTGAAGCTTTCTTT.

J is TRBJ1-1 and V is TRBV19; 12 bases map to TRBD1. Per germline, CDR1 LNHDA and CDR2 SQIVND (reference sequence). J gave up 1 base and V 10 bases, and 10 bases lay outside the gene matches. The CDR3 totals 16 residues. The CDR3 region has the DNA TGTGCCACGAGGGACAGGGGGCATCGGGCGAACACTGAAGCTTTCTTT. Protein product: CATRDRGHRANTEAFF.

The chain combines TRBV14 with TRBJ2-1; the match to TRBD2 covers 12 bases. The CDR3 runs to 16 residues. The J segment lost 7 bases and the V segment lost 4 bases, leaving 8 bases of the junction unmatched. Germline V gives CDR1 SGHDN, CDR2 FVKESK. The CDR3, as DNA: TGTGCCAGCAGCCGATGGACTAGCGGGGTCCTTAATGAGCAGTTCTTC. Residues: CASSRWTSGVLNEQFF.

The V gene is TRBV12-2, the J gene TRBJ2-2; TRBD2 is taken as the D call from the table, unchecked against the DNA. TRBV12-2 is reported as a pseudogene. The CDR3 runs to 22 residues. The CDR3 DNA reads TGTGCAAGTCGCTTACTAGCATCTGGTCTAGCGGGGGGTATAACGAACACCGGGGAGCTGTTTTTT. It encodes CASRLLASGLAGGITNTGELFF.

This chain uses TRBV4-2 with TRBJ1-5, with D possibly TRBD1 on 6 matching bases. Germline CDR1 LGHNA, CDR2 YNFKEQ. Trimming cost V 0 bases and J 5 bases, with 17 bases left between them. The CDR3 loop spans 17 amino acids. The CDR3 sequence is CASSQDITQGRDQPQHF. The CDR3 DNA follows: TGTGCCAGCAGCCAAGATATTACACAGGGTCGGGATCAGCCCCAGCATTTT.

The chain recombines TRBV28 with TRBJ1-2, with D uncertain. CDR3 length: 13 residues. Trimming pared 2 bases from V and 1 base from J, leaving 5 bases between. From germline, CDR1 is MDHEN and CDR2 SYDVKM. DNA of the CDR3: TGTGCCAGCAGTTTAGCCGGTAACTATGGCTACACCTTC. It specifies CASSLAGNYGYTF.

CDR3 sequence (DNA): TGCAGCGCCAGGGGGGCAGGAGCGAACACCGGGGAGCTGTTTTTT. Translated: CSARGAGANTGELFF. The gene calls are TRBV29-1 and TRBJ2-2; tentatively, D is TRBD1 (7 bases). This CDR3 has 15 residues. Looked up from germline, CDR1 is SQVTM and CDR2 is ANQGSEA. Trimming removed 7 bases from V and 0 bases from J, with 15 bases in between.

For this clone: Mismatch with germline at one junction end may stem from a read error. V gene TRBV3-1 (or the pseudogene TRBV3-2) combines with J gene TRBJ1-1, with no clear D. The CDR3 is 15 residues long. Germline CDR1 is LGHDT and CDR2 is YNNKEL (reference sequence). CDR3 in amino acids: CASSQDPGMKTEAFF. CDR3 in DNA: TGTGCCAGCAGCCAAGATCCGGGGATGAAAACTGAAGCTTTCTTT.

The genes are TRBV19 and TRBJ1-2; 9 bases map to TRBD1. This CDR3 spans 13 amino acids. V shed 7 bases and J 5 bases; nucleotides not matched to a gene: 5. The germline V gene encodes CDR1 LNHDA and CDR2 SQIVND (reference sequence). In DNA form, the CDR3 reads TGTGCCAGTACCTTCGACAGGGGGTATGGCTACACCTTC. Encoded protein: CASTFDRGYGYTF.

This clone was counted only a few times. The chain carries TRBV3-1 (or the pseudogene TRBV3-2) and TRBJ1-3; 7 bases are a match to TRBD1. J lost 13 bases, V lost 6 bases, and 12 bases had no gene match. Germline CDR1 and CDR2: LGHDT and YNNKEL (reference sequence). There are 13 residues in the CDR3. CDR3: CASRKGADREIYF. For the CDR3, the DNA is TGTGCCAGCAGAAAAGGGGCCGACAGGGAGATATATTTT.

Remarks on this clone: Other nucleotide sequences from this sample produce the same CDR3. The chain is built from TRBV3-1 (or the pseudogene TRBV3-2) and TRBJ1-5; possibly TRBD1 for D (6 bases). Germline V gene lookup returns CDR1 LGHDT and CDR2 YNNKEL (reference sequence). Trimming took off 3 bases at V and 0 bases at J, with 6 bases between the two ends. The CDR3 is made up of 14 amino acids. The CDR3 DNA is TGTGCCAGCAGCCAGGACAGTAGCAATCAGCCCCAGCATTTT. Encoded protein: CASSQDSSNQPQHF.

The gene calls are TRBV11-2 and TRBJ1-3, with D possibly matching TRBD1 (6 bases). The CDR3 is 15 amino acids. The ends were cut back, 3 bases at V and 3 bases at J, with 12 bases in the middle. Looked up from germline, CDR1 is SGHAT and CDR2 is FQNNGV. The CDR3 reads CASSLGAGSGNTIYF. The CDR3, as DNA: TGTGCCAGCAGCTTGGGGGCAGGGAGTGGAAACACCATATATTTT.

This clone was recorded only once. The chain has TRBV6-6 and TRBJ2-3, with TRBD1 matching 9 bases. Germline V CDR1 and CDR2: MNHNY, SVGAGI (reference sequence). V lost 4 bases to trimming and J lost 6 bases; unmatched junction nucleotides: 11. The CDR3 totals 16 residues. This CDR3 is CASSFQQGARQDTQYF. CDR3 nucleotides: TGTGCCAGCAGTTTTCAACAGGGGGCTCGGCAGGATACGCAGTATTTT.

This chain connects TRBV2 to TRBJ2-5, with 12 bases identical to TRBD2. This CDR3 contains 16 residues. The germline CDR1 and CDR2 sequences are SNHLY and FYNNEI. V dropped 5 bases and J dropped 0; count of bases not matched to a gene: 4. The DNA for the CDR3 is TGTGCCAGCAGTTCCGGACTAGCGGGAAACCAAGAGACCCAGTACTTC. It translates to CASSSGLAGNQETQYF.

The rearrangement uses TRBV4-1 and TRBJ2-3; D remains unclear. V was trimmed by 0 bases and J by 5 bases, leaving 12 bases between them. CDR1 is MGHRA and CDR2 is YSYEKL in the germline V gene. The CDR3 totals 15 residues. Written as DNA, the CDR3 is TGCGCCAGCAGCCAAGAGAGCAGTCCGGGAGATACGCAGTATTTT. Translation gives CASSQESSPGDTQYF.

The V gene is TRBV21-1, the J gene TRBJ2-7; the table's TRBD1 call for D was not verified on the DNA. TRBV21-1 is deemed a pseudogene. The CDR3 runs to 19 residues. The CDR3 bases are TGTGCCAGCAGCAAAGAATCCAGCGGAACAGGGGATAGCTCCTACGAGCAGTACTTC. Its protein product is CASSKESSGTGDSSYEQYF.

The chain carries TRBV6-6 and TRBJ2-1, with 9 bases aligning to TRBD2. The CDR3 consists of 14 residues. Germline loops: CDR1 MNHNY, CDR2 SVGAGI (reference sequence). The trim removed 5 bases at V and 10 bases at J, leaving 9 bases unmatched. CDR3 protein: CASSLSGGTSEQFF. CDR3 nucleotide sequence: TGTGCCAGCAGTCTTAGCGGGGGTACCTCCGAGCAGTTCTTC.

The V gene is TRBV24-1, the J gene TRBJ2-1, with a tentative D call TRBD1 (7 bases). Germline V gives CDR1 KGHDR, CDR2 SFDVKD. The V gene lost 0 bases and the J gene lost 6 bases, with 8 bases spanning the gap. The CDR3 contains 14 residues. Here the CDR3 reads CATSDLQGGNEQFF. The CDR3 DNA follows: TGTGCCACCAGTGATTTGCAGGGGGGCAATGAGCAGTTCTTC.